The 5 T cell receptor beta chains presented below share a single source sample, sequenced in a study of shared clonotypes between healthy human individuals. Clones were read by immunoSEQ multiplex PCR, and TCRdb kept only the in-frame ones, dropping some. The table has about 2.3 million clones, over 85% seen once. The sample consisted of naive CD4+ T cells from PBMCs. Stated subset: CD45RA+ positively selected. These receptors were obtained from a man between 18 and 29 years old in good health. Some clones in this sample may be carry-over from other donors' samples.

A single count supports this clone. CDR3 nucleotides: TGTGCCAGCAGTCAGGGTCCATGGGAGCCCCAGCATTTT. Translation gives CASSQGPWEPQHF. The V and J genes are TRBV28 and TRBJ1-5; the D gene is possibly TRBD1 (5 bases). The V gene lost 5 bases and the J gene lost 8 bases, with 13 bases spanning the gap. CDR3 length equals 13 residues. Germline loops: CDR1 MDHEN, CDR2 SYDVKM.

This chain connects TRBV5-1 to TRBJ2-1, with D maybe TRBD2 (6 bases). Trimming removed 3 bases from V and 0 bases from J, with 13 bases in between. The CDR3 loop spans 16 amino acids. The V gene's germline CDR1 is SGHRS and CDR2 YFSETQ. In DNA, the CDR3 is TGCGCCAGCAGCTCTAGCAGCGGGCCCTCCTACAATGAGCAGTTCTTC. This sequence encodes CASSSSSGPSYNEQFF.

The chain uses TRBV7-3 and TRBJ2-1; no clear D gene. The ends were cut back, 5 bases at V and 4 bases at J, with 15 bases in the middle. Per germline, CDR1 SGHTA and CDR2 FQGTGA. The length of the CDR3 is 15 residues. This chain's CDR3 is CASSPRGVMYNEQFF. The CDR3 nucleotides are TGTGCCAGCAGCCCTCGTGGCGTTATGTACAATGAGCAGTTCTTC.

As concerns this clone: The same CDR3 can be traced to other DNA sequences in this sample. The chain joins TRBV9 to TRBJ2-1, with D perhaps TRBD2 (5 bases). V was clipped by 0 bases and J by 4 bases, with 11 bases between them. Germline-derived CDR1 and CDR2 are SGDLS and YYNGEE. CDR3 length: 15 residues. CDR3 DNA sequence: TGTGCCAGCAGCGTAGGAGGGAGCGCGTACAATGAGCAGTTCTTC. Its protein product is CASSVGGSAYNEQFF.

The chain links TRBV7-2 to TRBJ1-3, with D hard to call. Trimming took 5 bases from V and 9 from J, leaving 14 bases between them. Per the germline V gene, CDR1 is SGHTA and CDR2 is FQGNSA. This CDR3 is built from 13 residues. The CDR3 spells CASSRITSGTIYF. CDR3 DNA: TGTGCCAGCAGCCGTATAACTTCGGGCACCATATATTTT.